The rows below give T cell receptor beta chains drawn from one sample of a study of cytomegalovirus exposure and HLA in healthy donors. Assay used: immunoSEQ multiplex PCR; TCRdb lists only in-frame clones, some missing. The table records a few hundred thousand clones, around two thirds of them present only once. The sequencing sample was made of PBMCs. These receptors all stem from a female donor in good health and CMV-seronegative. Both conserved end residues are part of each CDR3. Fields, in order: V gene, D gene, J gene, clone size, CDR3 DNA, CDR3 protein. D genes are given only for firm matches. Only part of the rows carry a size: once, few, many, or a class if the clone is expanded.

TRBV2	NA	TRBJ2-5	few	TGTGCCAGCAGTGAGGATGGCGGGATACAAGAGACCCAGTACTTC	CASSEDGGIQETQYF
TRBV2	TRBD2	TRBJ2-3	NA	TGTGCCAGCAGTGTGAGAAGGGCTAGCGGGTCGTGGGGAGATACGCAGTATTTT	CASSVRRASGSWGDTQYF
TRBV7-2	TRBD2	TRBJ2-6	NA	TGTGCCAGCAGAAGAGCGGGAGGCCCCTCTGGGGCCAACGTCCTGACTTTC	CASRRAGGPSGANVLTF
TRBV6-4	TRBD1	TRBJ1-5	NA	TGTGCCAGCAGTGACTCGGTAACAGGGGTGGCGGTTCAGCCCCAGCATTTT	CASSDSVTGVAVQPQHF
TRBV5-6	NA	TRBJ2-2	few	TGTGCCAGCAGCTTGGGACAGGTCTACACCGGGGAGCTGTTTTTT	CASSLGQVYTGELFF
TRBV11-1	NA	TRBJ2-1	few	TGTGCCAGCAGCCACCTCTACAGCTACAATGAGCAGTTCTTC	CASSHLYSYNEQFF
TRBV7-9	NA	TRBJ2-7	NA	TGTGCCAGCAGCGCGTTGGGAGCCGAGCAGTACTTC	CASSALGAEQYF
TRBV11-3	TRBD2	TRBJ2-1	NA	TGTGCCAGCAGCTTCCGCGGGAGGAGCGACAATGAGCAGTTCTTC	CASSFRGRSDNEQFF
TRBV6-5	NA	TRBJ2-5	NA	TGTGCCAGCAGATATCGTAGTGCCGAGACCCAGTACTTC	CASRYRSAETQYF
TRBV2	TRBD1	TRBJ2-1	NA	TGTGCCAGCAGTGGCACAGGGGGCGCTTACAATGAGCAGTTCTTC	CASSGTGGAYNEQFF
TRBV28	NA	TRBJ1-1	NA	TGTGCCAGCCTGGGGGGACGTGTAAACACTGAAGCTTTCTTT	CASLGGRVNTEAFF
TRBV27	NA	TRBJ2-1	NA	TGTGCCAGCAGTTTCCGGCGAGGAGGGAATGAGCAGTTCTTC	CASSFRRGGNEQFF
TRBV29-1	TRBD1	TRBJ1-5	few	TGCAGCGCGACAGGGGACAATCAGCCCCAGCATTTT	CSATGDNQPQHF
TRBV29-1	NA	TRBJ2-1	NA	TGCAGCGTTGTAAGTTACAGTGAGCAGTTCTTC	CSVVSYSEQFF
TRBV7-9	NA	TRBJ2-3	NA	TGTGCCAGCAGCTCTGGGGTAGCGGACACAGATACGCAGTATTTT	CASSSGVADTDTQYF
TRBV5-4	NA	TRBJ1-1	NA	TGTGCCAGCAGCCCCCAGGCCTCCGGCACTGAAGCTTTCTTT	CASSPQASGTEAFF
TRBV6-5	TRBD1	TRBJ1-2	NA	TGTGCCAGCAGTTCCGGGACAGGGAGAGGCTACACCTTC	CASSSGTGRGYTF
TRBV28	TRBD2	TRBJ2-3	once	TGTGCCAGCCCCCCGGGACTAGGCGGGGGATATACGCAGTATTTT	CASPPGLGGGYTQYF
TRBV7-9	TRBD2	TRBJ2-7	NA	TGTGCCAGCAGCTTATTACTAGCGGGAGCGGCCTACGAGCAGTACTTC	CASSLLLAGAAYEQYF
TRBV19	NA	TRBJ2-2	NA	TGTGCCAGTAGCCTTGACGGACTCTTCACCGGGGAGCTGTTTTTT	CASSLDGLFTGELFF
TRBV6-5	TRBD1	TRBJ2-1	NA	TGTGCCAGCAGTTACCCTCGACAGGGGAGGAATGAGCAGTTCTTC	CASSYPRQGRNEQFF
TRBV30	TRBD1	TRBJ2-7	NA	TGTGCCTGGAGTGTACGATCAGGGGGCAAGTACTTC	CAWSVRSGGKYF
TRBV5-4	NA	TRBJ2-1	NA	TGTGCCAGCAGCTTAACGGGAGTTGGTGAGCAGTTCTTC	CASSLTGVGEQFF
TRBV19	NA	TRBJ1-2	NA	TGTGCCAGTAGTACCCAGGGTGCGGTTGGCTATGGCTACACCTTC	CASSTQGAVGYGYTF
TRBV27	TRBD2	TRBJ2-7	NA	TGTGCCAGCAGTTTCTTGGCGGGAGGGTCGAGGGAGCAGTACTTC	CASSFLAGGSREQYF
TRBV2	NA	TRBJ1-5	NA	TGTGCCAGCACACCCTCGGGTAGCAATCAGCCCCAGCATTTT	CASTPSGSNQPQHF
TRBV4-1	NA	TRBJ2-1	NA	TGCGCCAGCAGCCAATTTGGCGGCAGCTCCTACAATGAGCAGTTCTTC	CASSQFGGSSYNEQFF
TRBV7-2	TRBD1	TRBJ2-7	NA	TGTGCCAGCAGCTCCCTCCGGGACAGGGCCTACGAGCAGTACTTC	CASSSLRDRAYEQYF
TRBV4-1	TRBD1	TRBJ2-1	NA	TGCGCCAGCAGCCAAGTGGGGACAGGGGTTTACAATGAGCAGTTCTTC	CASSQVGTGVYNEQFF
TRBV15	TRBD1	TRBJ1-3	NA	TGTGCCACCAGCGCAGGGGGCTCTGGAAACACCATATATTTT	CATSAGGSGNTIYF
TRBV5-4	TRBD1	TRBJ1-3	NA	TGTGCCAGCAGCTTGGGGACAGGGACCAGAAACACCATATATTTT	CASSLGTGTRNTIYF
TRBV6-6	TRBD2	TRBJ2-3	NA	TGTGCCAGCAGTTATGGTAGCGGGAGCACAGATACGCAGTATTTT	CASSYGSGSTDTQYF
TRBV19	TRBD2	TRBJ2-1	NA	TGTGCCACCGAGGGTCTAGCGGGGCCCAATGAGCAGTTCTTC	CATEGLAGPNEQFF
TRBV29-1	TRBD2	TRBJ2-7	NA	TGCAGCGCACTCTTAGCGGGGTACCCCTACGAGCAGTACTTC	CSALLAGYPYEQYF
TRBV9	NA	TRBJ2-5	NA	TGTGCCAGCAGCCCCTTTCTGGGCGGGGAGACCCAGTACTTC	CASSPFLGGETQYF
TRBV29-1	NA	TRBJ1-3	NA	TGCAGCGTTGTGGGGGGCTCTGGAAACACCATATATTTT	CSVVGGSGNTIYF
TRBV12-5	TRBD2	TRBJ2-2	NA	TGTGCTAGTGGTTTGGTACGCGGGAGGGCGATCGGGGAGCTGTTTTTT	CASGLVRGRAIGELFF
TRBV9	NA	TRBJ1-2	NA	TGTGCCAGCAGCGGACACTTGGGCCACTATGGCTACACCTTC	CASSGHLGHYGYTF
TRBV5-1	TRBD1	TRBJ2-7	NA	TGCGCCAGCAGCTCAGGGACAGGGGGCTACGAGCAGTACTTC	CASSSGTGGYEQYF
TRBV5-1	NA	TRBJ1-5	NA	TGCGCCAGCAGCTTGGGGGCAGGGATGAGTCAGCCCCAGCATTTT	CASSLGAGMSQPQHF
TRBV13	NA	TRBJ2-7	once	TGTGCCAGCAGCTTCCGGACAGCTAGTTACGAGCAGTACTTC	CASSFRTASYEQYF
TRBV19	NA	TRBJ2-1	NA	TGTGCCAGTAGTAGTGGAGGGGTCTACAATGAGCAGTTCTTC	CASSSGGVYNEQFF
TRBV6-1	NA	TRBJ2-2	NA	TGTGCCAGTCGCCAGACCAGGGCCCACACCGGGGAGCTGTTTTTT	CASRQTRAHTGELFF
TRBV7-9	TRBD2	TRBJ2-1	NA	TGTGCCAGCAGCTTAGCGCGGGGGATCCTGAATGAGCAGTTCTTC	CASSLARGILNEQFF
TRBV7-9	TRBD1	TRBJ2-1	NA	TGTGCCAGCAGCTTAGTGAGGACAGGGGGAAATGAGCAGTTCTTC	CASSLVRTGGNEQFF
TRBV7-9	NA	TRBJ2-2	few	TGTTCCAGCAGCTTAGACACATTAGAGCTGTTTTTT	CSSSLDTLELFF